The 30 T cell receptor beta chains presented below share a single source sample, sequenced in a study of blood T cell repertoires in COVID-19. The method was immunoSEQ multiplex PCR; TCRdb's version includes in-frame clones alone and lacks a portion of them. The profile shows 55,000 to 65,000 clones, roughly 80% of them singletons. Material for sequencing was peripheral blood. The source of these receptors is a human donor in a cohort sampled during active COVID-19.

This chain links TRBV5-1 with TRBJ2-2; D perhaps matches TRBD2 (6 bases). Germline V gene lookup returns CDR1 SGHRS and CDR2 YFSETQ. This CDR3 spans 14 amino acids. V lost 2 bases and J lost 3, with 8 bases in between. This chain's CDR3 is CASSLTGDTGELFF. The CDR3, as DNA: TGCGCCAGCAGCTTAACGGGAGACACCGGGGAGCTGTTTTTT. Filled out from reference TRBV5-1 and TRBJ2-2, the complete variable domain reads KAGVTQTPRYLIKTRGQQVTLSCSPISGHRSVSWYQQTPGQGLQFLFEYFSETQRNKGNFPGRFSGRQFSNSRSEMNVSTLELGDSALYLCASSLTGDTGELFFGEGSRLTVL.

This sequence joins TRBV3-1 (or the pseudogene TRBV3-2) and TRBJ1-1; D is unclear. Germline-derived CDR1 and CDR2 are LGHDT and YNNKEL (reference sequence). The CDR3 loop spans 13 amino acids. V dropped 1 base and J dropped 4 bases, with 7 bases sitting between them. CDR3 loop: CASSQVLSTEAFF. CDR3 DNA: TGTGCCAGCAGCCAAGTTCTGTCCACTGAAGCTTTCTTT.

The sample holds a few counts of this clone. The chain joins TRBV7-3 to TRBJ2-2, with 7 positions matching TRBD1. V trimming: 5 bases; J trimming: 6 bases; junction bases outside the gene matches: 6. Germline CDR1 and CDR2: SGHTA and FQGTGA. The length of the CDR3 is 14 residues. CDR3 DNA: TGTGCCAGCAGCAAGGACAGGTTCCCCGGGGAGCTGTTTTTT. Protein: CASSKDRFPGELFF.

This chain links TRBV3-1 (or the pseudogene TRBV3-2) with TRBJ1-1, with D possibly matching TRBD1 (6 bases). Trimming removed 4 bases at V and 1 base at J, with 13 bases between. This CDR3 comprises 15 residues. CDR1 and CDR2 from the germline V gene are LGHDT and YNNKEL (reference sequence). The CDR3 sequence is CASSPQGSRNTEAFF. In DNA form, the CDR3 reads TGTGCCAGCAGCCCGCAGGGGAGCCGGAACACTGAAGCTTTCTTT.

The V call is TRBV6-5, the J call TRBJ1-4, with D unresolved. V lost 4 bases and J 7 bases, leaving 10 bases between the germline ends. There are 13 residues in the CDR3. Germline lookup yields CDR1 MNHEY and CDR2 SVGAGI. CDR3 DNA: TGTGCCAGCAGTTTGGAGGTGGGTGAAAAACTGTTTTTT. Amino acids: CASSLEVGEKLFF.

The CDR3, as DNA: TGCAGCGTTGTCGTTGTCTACGAGCAGTACTTC. Translated: CSVVVVYEQYF. The chain is built from TRBV29-1 and TRBJ2-7; D is undetermined. Trimming cost V 4 bases and J 3 bases, with 7 bases left between them. Germline-derived CDR1 and CDR2 are SQVTM and ANQGSEA. CDR3 size: 11 residues.

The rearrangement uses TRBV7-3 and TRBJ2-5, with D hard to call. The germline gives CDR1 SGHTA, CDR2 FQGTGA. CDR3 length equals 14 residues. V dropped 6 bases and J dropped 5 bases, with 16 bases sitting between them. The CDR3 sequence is CASSYASPGETQYF. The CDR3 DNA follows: TGTGCCAGCAGTTACGCGAGTCCAGGCGAGACCCAGTACTTC.

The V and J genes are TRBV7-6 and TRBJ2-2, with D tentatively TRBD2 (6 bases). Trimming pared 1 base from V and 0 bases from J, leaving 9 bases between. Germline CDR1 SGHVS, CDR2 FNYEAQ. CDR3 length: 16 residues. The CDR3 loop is CASSLDGGTNTGELFF. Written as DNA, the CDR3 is TGTGCCAGCAGCTTAGATGGCGGGACGAACACCGGGGAGCTGTTTTTT.

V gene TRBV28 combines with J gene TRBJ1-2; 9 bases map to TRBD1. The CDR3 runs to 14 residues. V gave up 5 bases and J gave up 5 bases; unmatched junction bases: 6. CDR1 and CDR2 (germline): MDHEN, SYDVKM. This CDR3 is CASSPSDRGYGYTF. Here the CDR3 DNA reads TGTGCCAGCAGTCCCTCGGACAGGGGATATGGCTACACCTTC.

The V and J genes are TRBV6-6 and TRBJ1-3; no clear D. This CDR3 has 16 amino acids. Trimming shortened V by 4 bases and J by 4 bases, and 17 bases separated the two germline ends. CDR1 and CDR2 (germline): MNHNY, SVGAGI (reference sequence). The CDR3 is CASSWTSGGPGNTIYF. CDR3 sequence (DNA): TGTGCCAGCAGTTGGACCAGTGGAGGGCCCGGAAACACCATATATTTT.

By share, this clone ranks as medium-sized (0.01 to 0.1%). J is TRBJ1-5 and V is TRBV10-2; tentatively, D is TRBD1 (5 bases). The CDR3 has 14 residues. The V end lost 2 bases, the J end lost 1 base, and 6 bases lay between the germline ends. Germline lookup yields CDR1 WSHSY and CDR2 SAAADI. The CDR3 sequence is CASSEGGSNQPQHF. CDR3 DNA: TGCGCCAGCAGTGAGGGGGGGAGCAATCAGCCCCAGCATTTT.

In DNA form, the CDR3 reads TGCGCCAGCAGCCGCAACACCGGGAGGGGGCAGGACTATGGCTACACCTTC. It encodes CASSRNTGRGQDYGYTF. The chain joins TRBV4-3 to TRBJ1-2; TRBD1 matches 7 bases. This CDR3 has 17 amino acids. The germline gives CDR1 LGHNA, CDR2 YSLEER. Trimming took 4 bases from V and 3 from J; bases not matched to a gene: 14.

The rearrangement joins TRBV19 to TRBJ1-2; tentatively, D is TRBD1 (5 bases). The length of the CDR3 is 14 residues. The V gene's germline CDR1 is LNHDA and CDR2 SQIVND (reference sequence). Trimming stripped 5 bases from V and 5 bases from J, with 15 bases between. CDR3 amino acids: CASSLTTVPYGYTF. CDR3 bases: TGTGCCAGTAGTCTCACGACAGTCCCATATGGCTACACCTTC. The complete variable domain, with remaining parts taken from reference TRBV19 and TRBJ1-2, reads DGGITQSPKYLFRKEGQNVTLSCEQNLNHDAMYWYRQDPGQGLRLIYYSQIVNDFQKGDIAEGYSVSREKKESFPLTVTSAQKNPTAFYLCASSLTTVPYGYTFGSGTRLTVV.

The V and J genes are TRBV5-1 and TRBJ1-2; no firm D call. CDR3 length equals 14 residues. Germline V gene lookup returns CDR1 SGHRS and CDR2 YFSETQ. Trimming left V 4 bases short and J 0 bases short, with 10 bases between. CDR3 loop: CASSLVGANYGYTF. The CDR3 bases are TGCGCCAGCAGCCTAGTAGGAGCTAACTATGGCTACACCTTC. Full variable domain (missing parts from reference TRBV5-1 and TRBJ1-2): KAGVTQTPRYLIKTRGQQVTLSCSPISGHRSVSWYQQTPGQGLQFLFEYFSETQRNKGNFPGRFSGRQFSNSRSEMNVSTLELGDSALYLCASSLVGANYGYTFGSGTRLTVV.

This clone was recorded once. This CDR3 is CASSLASGTYEQYF. CDR3 DNA: TGTGCCAGCAGTTTAGCTAGCGGGACCTACGAGCAGTACTTC. The chain is built from TRBV28 and TRBJ2-7; 9 bases are a match to TRBD2. CDR1 MDHEN and CDR2 SYDVKM come from the germline V gene. The J segment lost 2 bases and the V segment lost 2 bases, leaving 1 base of the junction unmatched. There are 14 residues in the CDR3.

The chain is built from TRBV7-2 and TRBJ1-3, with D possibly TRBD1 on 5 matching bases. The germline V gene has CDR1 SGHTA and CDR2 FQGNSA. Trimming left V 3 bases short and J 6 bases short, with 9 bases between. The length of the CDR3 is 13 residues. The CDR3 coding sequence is TGTGCCAGCAGCTTTAGGGGCGAAAACACCATATATTTT. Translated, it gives CASSFRGENTIYF.

CDR3 sequence (DNA): TGTGCCAGCAGCCAAGATCGTGGCAGGGGAGTCTATGGCTACACCTTC. Its translation: CASSQDRGRGVYGYTF. The chain uses TRBV3-1 (or the pseudogene TRBV3-2) and TRBJ1-2; D perhaps matches TRBD1 (6 bases). Germline loops: CDR1 LGHDT, CDR2 YNNKEL (reference sequence). Trimming removed 0 bases at V and 4 bases at J, with 15 bases between. The CDR3 runs to 16 residues.

DNA of the CDR3: TGTGCCAGCAGCTACCGGGACAGGAACACTGAAGCTTTCTTT. Translating it yields CASSYRDRNTEAFF. This chain uses TRBV5-6 with TRBJ1-1, with 7 bases identical to TRBD1. Unmatched junction bases numbered 3, after V lost 3 bases and J lost 1 base. The CDR3 has 14 amino acids. Germline CDR1 SGHDT, CDR2 YYEEEE.

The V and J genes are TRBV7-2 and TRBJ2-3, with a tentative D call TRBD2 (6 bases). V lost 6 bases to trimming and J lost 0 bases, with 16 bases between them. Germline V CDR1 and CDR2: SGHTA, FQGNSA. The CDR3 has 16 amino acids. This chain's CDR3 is CASSTWRGASTDTQYF. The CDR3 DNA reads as TGTGCCAGCAGTACCTGGCGGGGAGCTAGCACAGATACGCAGTATTTT.

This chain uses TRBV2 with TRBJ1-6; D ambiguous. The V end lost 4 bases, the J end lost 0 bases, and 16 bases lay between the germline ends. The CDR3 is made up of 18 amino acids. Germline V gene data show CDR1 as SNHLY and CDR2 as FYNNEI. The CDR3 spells CASSATASSSSYNSPLHF. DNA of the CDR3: TGTGCCAGCAGTGCCACAGCTTCCTCCAGCTCCTATAATTCACCCCTCCACTTT. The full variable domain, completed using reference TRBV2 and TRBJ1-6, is EPEVTQTPSHQVTQMGQEVILRCVPISNHLYFYWYRQILGQKVEFLVSFYNNEISEKSEIFDDQFSVERPDGSNFTLKIRSTKLEDSAMYFCASSATASSSSYNSPLHFGNGTRLTVT.

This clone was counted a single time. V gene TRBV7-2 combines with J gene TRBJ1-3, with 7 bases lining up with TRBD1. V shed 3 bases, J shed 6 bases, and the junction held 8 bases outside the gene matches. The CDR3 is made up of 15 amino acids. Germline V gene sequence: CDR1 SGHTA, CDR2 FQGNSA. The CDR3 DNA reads TGTGCCAGCAGCTTCCCGACAGGGTCCGTAAACACCATATATTTT. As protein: CASSFPTGSVNTIYF.

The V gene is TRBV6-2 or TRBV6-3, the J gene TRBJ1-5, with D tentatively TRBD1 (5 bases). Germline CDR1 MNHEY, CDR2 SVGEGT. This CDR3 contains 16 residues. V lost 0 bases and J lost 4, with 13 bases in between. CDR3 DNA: TGTGCCAGCAGTTACTCGATTGTCGCAGGGAATCAGCCCCAGCATTTT. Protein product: CASSYSIVAGNQPQHF.

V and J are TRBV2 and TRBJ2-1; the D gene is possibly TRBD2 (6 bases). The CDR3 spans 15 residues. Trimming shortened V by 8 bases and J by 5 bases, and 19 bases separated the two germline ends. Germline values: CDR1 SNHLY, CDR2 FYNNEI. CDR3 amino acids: CASAAGPARNNEQFF. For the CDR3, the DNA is TGTGCCAGCGCCGCGGGGCCGGCAAGAAACAATGAGCAGTTCTTC.

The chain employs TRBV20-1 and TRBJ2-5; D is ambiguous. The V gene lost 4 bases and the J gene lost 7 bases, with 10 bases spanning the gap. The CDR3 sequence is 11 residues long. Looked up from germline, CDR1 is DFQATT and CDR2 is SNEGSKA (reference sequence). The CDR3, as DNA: TGCAGTGCTACCCTCCGCGGGACCCAGTACTTC. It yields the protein CSATLRGTQYF.

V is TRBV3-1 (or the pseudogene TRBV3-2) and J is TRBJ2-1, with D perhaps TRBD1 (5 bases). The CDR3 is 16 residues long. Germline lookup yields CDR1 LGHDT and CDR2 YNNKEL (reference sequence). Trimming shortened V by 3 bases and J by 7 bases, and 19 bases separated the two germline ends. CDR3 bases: TGTGCCAGCAGCCAGGTGCAGGGCCCACTGAGGAATGAGCAGTTCTTC. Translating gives CASSQVQGPLRNEQFF.

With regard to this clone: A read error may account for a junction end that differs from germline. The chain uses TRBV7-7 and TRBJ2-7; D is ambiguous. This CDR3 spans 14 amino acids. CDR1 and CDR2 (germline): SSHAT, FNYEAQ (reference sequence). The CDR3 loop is CASSLEADSYEQYF. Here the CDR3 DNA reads TGTGCTAGCAGCTTAGAGGCGGACTCCTACGAGCAGTACTTC.

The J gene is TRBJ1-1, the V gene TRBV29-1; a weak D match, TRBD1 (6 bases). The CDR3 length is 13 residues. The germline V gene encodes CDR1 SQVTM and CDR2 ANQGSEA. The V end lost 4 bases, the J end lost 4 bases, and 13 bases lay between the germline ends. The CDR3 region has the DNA TGCAGCGTTGGAGAGGGGGGGGGCACTGAAGCTTTCTTT. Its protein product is CSVGEGGGTEAFF.

CDR3 protein: CASRQSGTAAPLHF. CDR3 sequence (DNA): TGTGCCAGCAGACAATCCGGGACAGCAGCACCCCTCCACTTT. The chain couples TRBV7-2 to TRBJ1-6, with 7 bases fitting TRBD1. J lost 11 bases, V lost 6 bases, and 10 bases had no gene match. The CDR3 runs to 14 residues. The V gene's germline CDR1 is SGHTA and CDR2 FQGNSA.

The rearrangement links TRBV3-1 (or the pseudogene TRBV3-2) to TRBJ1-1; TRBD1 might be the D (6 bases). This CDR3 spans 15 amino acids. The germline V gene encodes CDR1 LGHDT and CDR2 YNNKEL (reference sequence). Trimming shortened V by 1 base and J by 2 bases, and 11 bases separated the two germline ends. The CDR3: CASSQGQVPNTEAFF. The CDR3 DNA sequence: TGTGCCAGCAGCCAAGGACAGGTCCCAAACACTGAAGCTTTCTTT.

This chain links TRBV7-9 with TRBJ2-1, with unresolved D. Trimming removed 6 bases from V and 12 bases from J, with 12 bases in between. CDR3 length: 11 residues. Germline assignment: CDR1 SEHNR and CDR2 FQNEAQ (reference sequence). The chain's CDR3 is CASSTMVGQFF. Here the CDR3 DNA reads TGTGCCAGCAGTACTATGGTAGGGCAGTTCTTC.